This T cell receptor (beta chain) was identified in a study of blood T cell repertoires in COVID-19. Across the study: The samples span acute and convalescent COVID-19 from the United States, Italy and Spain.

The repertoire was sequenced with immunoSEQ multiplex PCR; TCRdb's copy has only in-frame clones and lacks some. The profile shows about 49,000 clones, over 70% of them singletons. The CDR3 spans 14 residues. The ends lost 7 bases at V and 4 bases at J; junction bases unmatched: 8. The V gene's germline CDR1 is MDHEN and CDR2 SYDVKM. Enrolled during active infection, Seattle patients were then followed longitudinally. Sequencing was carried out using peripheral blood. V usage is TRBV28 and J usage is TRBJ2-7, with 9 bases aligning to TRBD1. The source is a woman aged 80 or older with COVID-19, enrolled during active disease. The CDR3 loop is CASIRTGGIYEQYF. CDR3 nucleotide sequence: TGTGCCAGCATCCGAACAGGGGGCATTTACGAGCAGTACTTC.